One TCR beta chain is described in this entry. What it recognizes is unknown. No DNA is shown, since the ends of the CDR3 on it are uncertain; the CDR3 is the one TCRdb lists. In the case of five patients, the CD4+ cells were sorted into CD25+CD127- cells. Lesional scalp tissue (obtained by punch biopsy) and peripheral blood were collected from alopecia areata patients. The data stem from a study of CD8+ T cells in alopecia areata. Notes on the study in general: Clonality exceeded that of normal scalp in lesional scalp, most notably in alopecia totalis/universalis. Possibly because of HLA-related factors, TCR sharing was less clear across patients than in mice. Scalp sequencing captures resident alphabeta T cells of normal skin too.

Germline V gives CDR1 MNHEY, CDR2 SVGAGI. With termini counted, the CDR3 has 15 amino acids. The sequencing template was cDNA reverse transcribed from extracted RNA. Produced via immunoSEQ multiplex PCR; TCRdb's table is partial and in-frame only. The sample lists around 19,000 clones; roughly 60% were seen once. The origin of this receptor is a human donor with alopecia areata. The gene calls are TRBV6-5 and TRBJ1-2; the table's D gene call, TRBD1, was not cross checked with the DNA. The sample comprised CD4+ Tregs sorted from blood. CDR3 residues: CASSSSDRAVGGYTF.